The clone carrying this T cell receptor beta chain was seen at least ten times. Its antigen is unknown. This sample is drawn from a study of regulatory T cells in long-lasting Graves disease. The CDR3 loop spans 15 amino acids. Germline values: CDR1 SGHVS, CDR2 FQNEAQ. V was clipped by 4 bases and J by 2 bases, with 11 bases between them. Time point: newly diagnosed GD, antithyroid drugs for less than 3 months. The TCR library was made from RNA extracted from PBMCs. Findings of the study overall: Persistent disease preferred TRBV28, TRBJ1-2 and TRBJ2-5; new disease, TRBV20-1 and TRBJ2-1. Authors noted too few samples as a limitation. Researchers examined only peripheral blood and not thyroid tissue.

iRepertoire HTBI primers and Arm-PCR of CDR3 regions built TCR beta libraries. TCRdb reprocessed the multiplex PCR reads with MiXCR, giving one entry per CDR3 protein. The sample has 350,000 to 500,000 distinct CDR3 sequences; 14% are singletons. The same data also contributed to another study, on T cells in Graves' hyperthyroidism and ophthalmopathy. From that study: Participants, patients aged 18 to 65, had newly diagnosed hyperthyroidism with a duration under 2 months.

This rearrangement joins TRBV7-8 to TRBJ1-4; D unresolved. The sample was peripheral blood mononuclear cells (PBMCs), taken at new diagnosis, from a patient treated with antithyroid drugs. This sequence originates from a woman aged 45 to 65 with Graves disease. The CDR3 region is CASSYDTATNEKLFF. The CDR3 bases are TGTGCCAGCAGCTACGACACTGCTACTAATGAAAAACTGTTTTTT.